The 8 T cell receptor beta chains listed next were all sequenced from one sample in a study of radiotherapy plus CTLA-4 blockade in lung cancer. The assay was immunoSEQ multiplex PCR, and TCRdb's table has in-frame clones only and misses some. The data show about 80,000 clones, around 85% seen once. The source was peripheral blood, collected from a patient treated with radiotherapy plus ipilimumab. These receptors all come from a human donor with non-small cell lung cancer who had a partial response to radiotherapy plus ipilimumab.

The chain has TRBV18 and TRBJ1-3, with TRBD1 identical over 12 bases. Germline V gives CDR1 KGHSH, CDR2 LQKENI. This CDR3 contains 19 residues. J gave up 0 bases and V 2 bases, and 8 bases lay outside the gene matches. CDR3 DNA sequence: TGTGCCAGCTCACCAGGGGACAGGGGGCTTGTACGCTCTGGAAACACCATATATTTT. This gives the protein CASSPGDRGLVRSGNTIYF.

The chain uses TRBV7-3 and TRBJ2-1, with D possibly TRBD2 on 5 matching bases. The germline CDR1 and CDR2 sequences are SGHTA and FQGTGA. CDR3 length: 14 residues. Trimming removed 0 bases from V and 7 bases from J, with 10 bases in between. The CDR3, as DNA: TGTGCCAGCAGCTTAACCGGGATTGATAATGAGCAGTTCTTC. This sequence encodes CASSLTGIDNEQFF.

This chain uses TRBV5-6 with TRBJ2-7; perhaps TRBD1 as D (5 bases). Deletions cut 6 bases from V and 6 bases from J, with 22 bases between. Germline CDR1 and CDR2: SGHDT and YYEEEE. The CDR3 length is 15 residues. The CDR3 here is CASTDLRAAISEQYF. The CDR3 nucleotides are TGTGCCAGCACCGACCTCAGGGCGGCGATCTCCGAGCAGTACTTC.

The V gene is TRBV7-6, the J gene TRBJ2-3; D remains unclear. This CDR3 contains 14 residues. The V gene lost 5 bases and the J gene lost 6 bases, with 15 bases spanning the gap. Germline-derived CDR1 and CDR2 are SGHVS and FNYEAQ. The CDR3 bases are TGTGCCAGCAGCCCGGGTGGCGTGGCGGATACGCAGTATTTT. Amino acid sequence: CASSPGGVADTQYF.

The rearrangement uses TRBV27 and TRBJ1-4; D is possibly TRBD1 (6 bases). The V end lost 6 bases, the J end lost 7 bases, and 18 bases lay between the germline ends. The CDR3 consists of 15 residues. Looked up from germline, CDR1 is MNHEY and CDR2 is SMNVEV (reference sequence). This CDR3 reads CASRRFRGSGEKLFF. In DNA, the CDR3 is TGTGCCAGCAGGCGTTTCAGGGGTAGTGGTGAAAAACTGTTTTTT.

CDR3 sequence (DNA): TGTGCCAGCGCCCAACAGGGTGGTATCGCTGAAGCTTTCTTT. Its translation: CASAQQGGIAEAFF. This chain connects TRBV6-1 to TRBJ1-1; D may be TRBD1 (6 bases). The CDR3 extends over 14 amino acids. V lost 8 bases and J 6 bases, leaving 19 bases between the germline ends. The germline gives CDR1 MNHNS, CDR2 SASEGT.

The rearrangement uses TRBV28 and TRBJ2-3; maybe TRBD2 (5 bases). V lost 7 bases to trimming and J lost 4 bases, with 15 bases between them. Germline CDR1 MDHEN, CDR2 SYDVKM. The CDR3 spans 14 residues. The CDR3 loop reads CASTLGLTADTQYF. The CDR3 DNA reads TGTGCCAGCACCTTAGGACTCACAGCAGATACGCAGTATTTT.

As DNA, the CDR3 is TGTGCCAGCAGCGTAGGGACTAGCGGGAACGGCTACAATGAGCAGTTCTTC. It encodes CASSVGTSGNGYNEQFF. The chain carries TRBV9 and TRBJ2-1; 12 bases are a match to TRBD2. The CDR3 runs to 17 residues. Germline loops: CDR1 SGDLS, CDR2 YYNGEE. V lost 0 bases and J lost 3; bases outside the gene matches: 4.